This is a list of T cell receptor beta chains from one sample in a study of T cells in Graves' hyperthyroidism and ophthalmopathy. From the multiplex PCR reads, TCRdb called clonotypes with MiXCR, one entry per CDR3 protein. The sample lists over 400,000 distinct CDR3 sequences, less than 25% occurring once. Sequenced material: blood. These receptors all come from a woman in her seventies with Graves' ophthalmopathy. CDR3s include the opening cysteine and the closing phenylalanine or tryptophan. D genes are given only for firm matches. Part of the rows lack a size; the others show once, few, many or a class for expanded clones.

j_gene: TRBJ2-3
d_gene: -
abundance: -
v_gene: TRBV12-3/TRBV12-4
CDR3nt: TGTGCCAGCAGTTTAGCGGGGGCAGCGAGCACAGATACGCAGTATTTT
CDR3aa: CASSLAGAASTDTQYF

j_gene: TRBJ2-7
d_gene: -
abundance: -
v_gene: TRBV7-2
CDR3nt: TGTGCCAGCAGCCACTCCGCGGGTATCTACGAGCAGTACTTC
CDR3aa: CASSHSAGIYEQYF

j_gene: TRBJ1-5
d_gene: TRBD1
abundance: -
v_gene: TRBV2
CDR3nt: TGTGCCACCACAGGGGGAGTTGGCAATCAGCCCCAGCATTTT
CDR3aa: CATTGGVGNQPQHF

j_gene: TRBJ1-1
d_gene: TRBD1
abundance: -
v_gene: TRBV2
CDR3nt: TGTGCCAGCAGGAGGGACAGGGAGATTACTGAAGCTTTCTTT
CDR3aa: CASRRDREITEAFF

j_gene: TRBJ2-5
d_gene: -
abundance: few
v_gene: TRBV29-1
CDR3nt: TGCAGCGTTGCCGACGGGGGAGAGACCCAGTACTTC
CDR3aa: CSVADGGETQYF

j_gene: TRBJ2-2
d_gene: -
abundance: few
v_gene: TRBV7-2
CDR3nt: TGTGCCAGCAGCTTAGGCGGGCCGGAGCTGTTTTTT
CDR3aa: CASSLGGPELFF

j_gene: TRBJ1-2
d_gene: TRBD1
abundance: many
v_gene: TRBV2
CDR3nt: TGTGTTACGCCCGGGACAGGGTTCGATGATGGCTACACCTTC
CDR3aa: CVTPGTGFDDGYTF

j_gene: TRBJ2-7
d_gene: -
abundance: -
v_gene: TRBV30
CDR3nt: TGTGCCTGGAGTGTATCAGCAGTACCTCCCTACGAGCAGTACTTC
CDR3aa: CAWSVSAVPPYEQYF

j_gene: TRBJ2-1
d_gene: TRBD2
abundance: few
v_gene: TRBV28
CDR3nt: TGTGCCAGCACCTTACTAGCGGGAGGAGACAATGAGCAGTTCTTC
CDR3aa: CASTLLAGGDNEQFF

j_gene: TRBJ1-2
d_gene: -
abundance: few
v_gene: TRBV10-3
CDR3nt: TGTGCCATCAAGGGACTTAGCGCTCATGGCTACACCTTC
CDR3aa: CAIKGLSAHGYTF

j_gene: TRBJ2-7
d_gene: -
abundance: many
v_gene: TRBV6-5
CDR3nt: TGTGCCAGCAGTTACTCCCACACCAGCTCCTACGAGCAGTACTTC
CDR3aa: CASSYSHTSSYEQYF

j_gene: TRBJ2-1
d_gene: TRBD2
abundance: -
v_gene: TRBV20-1
CDR3nt: TGCAGTGCTTTGACTAGCGGATACAATGAGCAGTTCTTC
CDR3aa: CSALTSGYNEQFF

j_gene: TRBJ2-1
d_gene: -
abundance: many
v_gene: TRBV11-3
CDR3nt: TGTGCCAGCAGCTTTACAGGGATCGGAGAGCAGTTCTTC
CDR3aa: CASSFTGIGEQFF

j_gene: TRBJ2-7
d_gene: -
abundance: few
v_gene: TRBV28
CDR3nt: TGTGCCAGCAGCCGGGACAAGGTCCTCCACGAGCAGTACTTC
CDR3aa: CASSRDKVLHEQYF

j_gene: TRBJ2-2
d_gene: -
abundance: once
v_gene: TRBV25-1
CDR3nt: TGTGCCAGCAGTGAATCAGGGACGACCGGGGAGCTGTTTTTT
CDR3aa: CASSESGTTGELFF

j_gene: TRBJ1-1
d_gene: -
abundance: few
v_gene: TRBV2
CDR3nt: TGTGCCAGCAGTCAATGGGAGGGCTTGAACACTGAAGCTTTCTTT
CDR3aa: CASSQWEGLNTEAFF

j_gene: TRBJ2-7
d_gene: TRBD1
abundance: few
v_gene: TRBV12-5
CDR3nt: TGTGCTAGTGGGACACCGGGACAGGGATACGAGCAGTACTTC
CDR3aa: CASGTPGQGYEQYF

j_gene: TRBJ2-1
d_gene: TRBD2
abundance: few
v_gene: TRBV7-8
CDR3nt: TGTGCCAGCAGCTACTTGGGGGGGTTGGGTGAGCAGTTCTTC
CDR3aa: CASSYLGGLGEQFF

j_gene: TRBJ1-2
d_gene: -
abundance: -
v_gene: TRBV30
CDR3nt: TGTGCCTGGAGGGACAGATTCTATGGCTACACCTTC
CDR3aa: CAWRDRFYGYTF

j_gene: TRBJ1-6
d_gene: -
abundance: many
v_gene: TRBV28
CDR3nt: TGTGCCAGCAGTTTTAGGGCCTATAATTCACCCCTCCACTTT
CDR3aa: CASSFRAYNSPLHF

j_gene: TRBJ2-7
d_gene: -
abundance: few
v_gene: TRBV6-2/TRBV6-3
CDR3nt: TGTGCCAGCAGGACTACAGTACCCTACGAGCAGTACTTC
CDR3aa: CASRTTVPYEQYF

j_gene: TRBJ2-7
d_gene: TRBD1
abundance: once
v_gene: TRBV7-9
CDR3nt: TGTGCCAGCAGCCACTCTTGGACAGGGCCTAAGGTGCAGTACTTC
CDR3aa: CASSHSWTGPKVQYF

j_gene: TRBJ2-3
d_gene: TRBD1
abundance: -
v_gene: TRBV27
CDR3nt: TGTGCCAGCACCGCGGACAGGGGAGCTAGCACAGATACGCAGTATTTT
CDR3aa: CASTADRGASTDTQYF

j_gene: TRBJ1-1
d_gene: -
abundance: -
v_gene: TRBV20-1
CDR3nt: TGCAGTGCTAGAGATTCCATACGGGGTCGGAGAGTGAACACTGAAGCTTTCTTT
CDR3aa: CSARDSIRGRRVNTEAFF

j_gene: TRBJ1-2
d_gene: -
abundance: many
v_gene: TRBV18
CDR3nt: TGTGCCAGCTCACCACCGAGTACTACACTTTATGGCTACACCTTC
CDR3aa: CASSPPSTTLYGYTF

j_gene: TRBJ2-3
d_gene: -
abundance: -
v_gene: TRBV6-1
CDR3nt: TGTGCCAGCATCTGGGGCCCGGGTTCAGATACGCAGTATTTT
CDR3aa: CASIWGPGSDTQYF